This T cell receptor (beta chain) stems from a study of T cells after yellow fever vaccination. General study findings and limits: After the booster, over 95% of CD4 and more than 85% of CD8 primary-response clones were re-detected.

Points on this clonotype: Its antigen is currently unknown.

TCRdb used MiXCR to reprocess the 5' RACE reads, holding one entry per CDR3 protein. The table records fewer than 450,000 distinct CDR3 sequences, around a tenth of them present only once. Trimming shortened V by 3 bases and J by 9 bases, and 13 bases separated the two germline ends. The CDR3 extends over 13 amino acids. Germline CDR1 reads SGHRS; CDR2 reads YFSETQ. The chain joins TRBV5-1 to TRBJ2-1; the D gene is possibly TRBD1 (6 bases). This receptor was obtained from a man in his late teens or twenties who received the YFV17D yellow fever vaccine. Sequences were derived from PBMCs, sampled on the day of the first yellow fever vaccination. CDR3 in DNA: TGCGCCAGCAGCTGGGGGCCCCTAGGTGAGCAGTTCTTC. This translates into CASSWGPLGEQFF.